Each of the 15 T cell receptor beta chains below was sequenced from the same sample in a study of beta chain features in type 1 diabetes. Since all of the isolated RNA was reverse transcribed, expressed TCRB transcripts were what got sequenced. Repertoires were generated with immunoSEQ multiplex PCR, while TCRdb's copy carries only in-frame clones and drops some. The sample has around 300,000 clones, under 8.5% seen once. Sequencing was performed on central memory CD4+ T cells from blood. Receptors originate from a woman younger than 35 in good health.

This clone was detected only a few times. The chain employs TRBV7-2 and TRBJ1-6, with a weak D call TRBD1 (5 bases). Germline values: CDR1 SGHTA, CDR2 FQGNSA. The CDR3 is 13 residues long. Trimming took off 5 bases at V and 7 bases at J, with 9 bases between the two ends. CDR3 sequence reads: CASSGTENSPLHF. In nucleotides, the CDR3 is TGTGCCAGCAGCGGGACTGAGAATTCACCCCTCCACTTT.

The table lists this clone with a few counts. The chain is built from TRBV9 and TRBJ2-2; D not certain. This CDR3 is built from 18 residues. V lost 0 bases, J lost 1 base, and 16 bases lay in between. CDR1 SGDLS and CDR2 YYNGEE come from the germline V gene. CDR3 residues: CASSVGLPRTGNTGELFF. DNA of the CDR3: TGTGCCAGCAGCGTAGGACTCCCCAGGACGGGGAACACCGGGGAGCTGTTTTTT.

The rearrangement uses TRBV6-5 and TRBJ1-1; no definite D call. The CDR3 length is 13 residues. Trimming stripped 2 bases from V and 7 bases from J, with 11 bases between. Germline loops: CDR1 MNHEY, CDR2 SVGAGI. CDR3 in DNA: TGTGCCAGCAGTTACGATTGGGAAGGTGAAGCTTTCTTT. It codes for CASSYDWEGEAFF.

This clone was counted ten times or more. The chain has TRBV6-4 and TRBJ2-1, with D perhaps TRBD1 (5 bases). Germline V gene data show CDR1 as MRHNA and CDR2 as SNTAGT. Trimming took 3 bases from V and 9 from J, leaving 9 bases between them. This CDR3 has 12 residues. CDR3 protein: CASSDFRGEQFF. In DNA, the CDR3 is TGTGCCAGCAGTGATTTTAGGGGTGAGCAGTTCTTC.

This clone was seen ten or more times. This sequence joins TRBV6-6 and TRBJ2-2; 7 bases agree with TRBD1. The junction had 9 bases not matched to a gene; V was cut back by 9 bases and J by 5 bases. The CDR3 spans 14 residues. CDR1 and CDR2 (germline): MNHNY, SVGAGI (reference sequence). The DNA of the CDR3 is TGTGCCAGTCGGGACAGCTGGGGAACCGGGGAGCTGTTTTTT. Encoded protein: CASRDSWGTGELFF.

This clone is categorized as medium-sized. The chain joins TRBV7-2 to TRBJ2-3; D possibly corresponds to TRBD1 (5 bases). The V gene lost 3 bases and the J gene lost 8 bases, with 12 bases spanning the gap. The CDR3 is 13 amino acids. Looked up from germline, CDR1 is SGHTA and CDR2 is FQGNSA. The CDR3 loop is CASSLPPRGTQYF. The DNA of the CDR3 is TGTGCCAGCAGCTTGCCCCCAAGGGGTACGCAGTATTTT.

In its sample, this clone was seen a few times. The genes are TRBV4-1 and TRBJ2-5, with no clear D. V was pared by 0 bases and J by 7 bases, with 15 bases between. This CDR3 comprises 15 residues. Germline CDR1 MGHRA, CDR2 YSYEKL. The DNA for the CDR3 is TGCGCCAGCAGCCAAGATATCGCGGTCCCAGGGACCCAGTACTTC. Translating it yields CASSQDIAVPGTQYF.

This chain uses TRBV7-2 with TRBJ1-2; TRBD1 is a possible D gene (5 bases). CDR3 length equals 13 residues. V was trimmed by 4 bases and J by 11 bases, leaving 17 bases between them. Per germline, CDR1 SGHTA and CDR2 FQGNSA. The CDR3 DNA is TGTGCCAGCAGCTCTCCCCCCAAGGGGACTTACACCTTC. Protein sequence: CASSSPPKGTYTF.

This clone came up a few times. The chain carries TRBV28 and TRBJ1-6, with D unclear. Germline V gene lookup returns CDR1 MDHEN and CDR2 SYDVKM. This CDR3 has 14 amino acids. V was clipped by 5 bases and J by 7 bases, with 12 bases between them. The CDR3 loop is CASSTGSTNSPLHF. The CDR3 nucleotides are TGTGCCAGCAGTACGGGGTCCACGAATTCACCCCTCCACTTT.

This chain uses TRBV4-2 with TRBJ1-2; D is undetermined. Germline assignment: CDR1 LGHNA and CDR2 YNFKEQ. The germline V and J ends were trimmed by 0 bases and 3 bases, with 5 bases remaining between them. This CDR3 contains 13 residues. The CDR3 nucleotides are TGTGCCAGCAGCCAAGAAGCGGACTATGGCTACACCTTC. Protein product: CASSQEADYGYTF.

The chain uses TRBV7-3 and TRBJ2-5; no clear D gene. The CDR3 has 13 residues. V lost 5 bases and J lost 5, with 12 bases in between. From germline, CDR1 is SGHTA and CDR2 FQGTGA. Here the CDR3 DNA reads TGTGCCAGCAGCAGGTCGGAGTCCGAGACCCAGTACTTC. Its protein product is CASSRSESETQYF.

This clone occurred many times. The rearrangement links TRBV6-6 to TRBJ2-1, with 7 bases fitting TRBD1. Per germline, CDR1 MNHNY and CDR2 SVGAGI (reference sequence). This CDR3 has 14 amino acids. With 7 bases clipped from V and 4 bases from J, the junction kept 7 bases outside the gene matches. CDR3 region: CASNSGTDYNEQFF. For the CDR3, the DNA is TGTGCCAGCAATTCCGGGACAGATTACAATGAGCAGTTCTTC.

This chain links TRBV6-4 with TRBJ1-2; D remains ambiguous. This CDR3 region has 15 residues. V lost 4 bases and J 6 bases, leaving 18 bases between the germline ends. CDR1 and CDR2 from the germline V gene are MRHNA and SNTAGT. The DNA for the CDR3 is TGTGCCAGCAGTGCGTCATCCTCGGCACTCAATGGCTACACCTTC. It translates to CASSASSSALNGYTF.

CDR3 DNA: TGTGCCAGCTCACGTAGGCACGTGGGCTCCTACGAGCAGTACTTC. Its protein is CASSRRHVGSYEQYF. The rearrangement uses TRBV18 and TRBJ2-7; no firm D call. The CDR3 sequence is 15 residues long. Trimming cost V 4 bases and J 0 bases, with 13 bases left between them. Per the germline V gene, CDR1 is KGHSH and CDR2 is LQKENI.

This clone has at least ten counts. The chain couples TRBV29-1 to TRBJ2-5, with D unclear. V lost 0 bases and J 5 bases, leaving 7 bases between the germline ends. CDR3 length: 12 residues. Germline V gene sequence: CDR1 SQVTM, CDR2 ANQGSEA. The CDR3 region is CSVEDQVETQYF. The CDR3 DNA reads as TGCAGCGTTGAAGATCAGGTGGAGACCCAGTACTTC.